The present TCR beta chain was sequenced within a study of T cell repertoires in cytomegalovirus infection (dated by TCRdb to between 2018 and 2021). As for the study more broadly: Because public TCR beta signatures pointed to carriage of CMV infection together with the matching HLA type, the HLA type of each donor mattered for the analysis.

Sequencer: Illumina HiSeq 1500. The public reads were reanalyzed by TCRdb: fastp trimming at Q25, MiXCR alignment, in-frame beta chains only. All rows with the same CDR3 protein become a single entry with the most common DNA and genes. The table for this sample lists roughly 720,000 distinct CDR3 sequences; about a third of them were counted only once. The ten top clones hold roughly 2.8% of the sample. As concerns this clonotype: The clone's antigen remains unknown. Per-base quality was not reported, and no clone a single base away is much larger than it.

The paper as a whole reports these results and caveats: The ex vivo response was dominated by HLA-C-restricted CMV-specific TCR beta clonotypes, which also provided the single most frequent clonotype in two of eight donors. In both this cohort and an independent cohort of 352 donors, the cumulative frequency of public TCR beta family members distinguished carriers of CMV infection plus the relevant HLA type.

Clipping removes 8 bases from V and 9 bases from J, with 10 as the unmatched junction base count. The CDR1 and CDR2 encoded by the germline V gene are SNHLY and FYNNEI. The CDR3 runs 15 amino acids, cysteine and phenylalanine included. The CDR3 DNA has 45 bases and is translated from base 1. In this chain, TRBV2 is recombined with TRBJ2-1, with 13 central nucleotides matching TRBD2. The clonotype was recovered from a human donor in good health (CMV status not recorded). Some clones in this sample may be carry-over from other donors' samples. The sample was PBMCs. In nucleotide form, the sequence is TGTGCCAGCGGACAACTAGCGGGGGGGCCAGGTGAGCAGTTCTTC. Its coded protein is CASGQLAGGPGEQFF. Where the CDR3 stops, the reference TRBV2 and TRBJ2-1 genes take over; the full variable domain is EPEVTQTPSHQVTQMGQEVILRCVPISNHLYFYWYRQILGQKVEFLVSFYNNEISEKSEIFDDQFSVERPDGSNFTLKIRSTKLEDSAMYFCASGQLAGGPGEQFFGPGTRLTVL.